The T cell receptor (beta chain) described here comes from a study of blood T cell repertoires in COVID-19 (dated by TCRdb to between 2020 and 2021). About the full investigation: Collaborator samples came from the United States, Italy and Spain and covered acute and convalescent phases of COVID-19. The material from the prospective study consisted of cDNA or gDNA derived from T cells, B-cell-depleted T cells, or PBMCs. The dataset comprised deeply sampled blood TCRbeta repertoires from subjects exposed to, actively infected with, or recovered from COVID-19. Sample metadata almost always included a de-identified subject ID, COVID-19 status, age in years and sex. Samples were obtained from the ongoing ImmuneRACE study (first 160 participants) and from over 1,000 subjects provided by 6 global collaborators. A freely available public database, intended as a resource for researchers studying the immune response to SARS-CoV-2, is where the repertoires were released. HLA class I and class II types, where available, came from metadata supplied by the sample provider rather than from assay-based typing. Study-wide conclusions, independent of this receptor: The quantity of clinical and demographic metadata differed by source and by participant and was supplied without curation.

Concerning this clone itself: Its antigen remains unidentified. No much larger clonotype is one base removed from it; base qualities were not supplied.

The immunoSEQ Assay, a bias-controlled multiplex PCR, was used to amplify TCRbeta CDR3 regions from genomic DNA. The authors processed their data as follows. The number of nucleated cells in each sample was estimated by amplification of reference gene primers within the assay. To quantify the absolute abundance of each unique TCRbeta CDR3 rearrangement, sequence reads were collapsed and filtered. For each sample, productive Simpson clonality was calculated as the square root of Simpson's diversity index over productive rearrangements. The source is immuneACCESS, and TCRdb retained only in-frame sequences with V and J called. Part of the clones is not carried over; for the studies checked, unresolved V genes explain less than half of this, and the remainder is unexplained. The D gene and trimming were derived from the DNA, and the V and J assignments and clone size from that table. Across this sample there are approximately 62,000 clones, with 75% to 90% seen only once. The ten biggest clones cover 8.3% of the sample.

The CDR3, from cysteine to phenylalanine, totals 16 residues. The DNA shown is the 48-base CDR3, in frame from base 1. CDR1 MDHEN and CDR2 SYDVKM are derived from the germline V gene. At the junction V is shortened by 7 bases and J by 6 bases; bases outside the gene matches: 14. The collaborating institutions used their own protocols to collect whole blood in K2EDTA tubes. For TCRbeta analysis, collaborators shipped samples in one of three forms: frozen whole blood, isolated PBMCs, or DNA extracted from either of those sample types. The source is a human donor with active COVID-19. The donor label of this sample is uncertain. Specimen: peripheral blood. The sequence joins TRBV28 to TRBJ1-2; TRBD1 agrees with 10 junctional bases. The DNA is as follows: TGTGCCAGCACCCTCGGTTGGGACAGGGGTTACCATGGCTACACCTTC. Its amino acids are CASTLGWDRGYHGYTF.